One and the same sample provided the 31 T cell receptor beta chains below, sequenced in a study of blood T cell repertoires in COVID-19 (dated by TCRdb to the early 2020s). The library was made by the immunoSEQ multiplex PCR assay. TCRdb mirrors the immuneACCESS table, restricted to in-frame sequences. Some clones are absent from its copies; in checked studies, under half trace to an unresolved V gene, and the reason for the others is unknown. This sample is represented by 120,000 to 150,000 clones; roughly 80% of them were singletons. The ten largest make up over 6.5% of the sample. The sequenced material came from peripheral blood. The source is a middle-aged man with active or convalescent COVID-19.

This clone was recorded a few times. CDR3 region: CASSSPFGGGGNEQFF. CDR3 bases: TGTGCCAGCAGCTCCCCCTTTGGGGGAGGGGGTAATGAGCAGTTCTTC. This sequence joins TRBV7-9 and TRBJ2-1, with a possible D match to TRBD2 (7 bases). From germline, CDR1 is SEHNR and CDR2 FQNEAQ (reference sequence). There are 16 residues in the CDR3. V lost 4 bases and J lost 7, with 20 bases in between.

This clone was seen at least ten times. The chain links TRBV7-8 to TRBJ1-2; 7 positions agree with TRBD1. The CDR3 runs to 16 residues. V was pared by 2 bases and J by 3 bases, with 9 bases of the junction left unmatched. Germline CDR1 SGHVS, CDR2 FQNEAQ. The CDR3 DNA follows: TGTGCCAGCAGCTTATACCTCAGGGGGATAGACTATGGCTACACCTTC. Protein: CASSLYLRGIDYGYTF.

This chain uses TRBV6-5 with TRBJ1-1, with D uncertain. This CDR3 spans 15 amino acids. V gave up 2 bases and J gave up 1 base, with 11 bases separating them. Germline V gene lookup returns CDR1 MNHEY and CDR2 SVGAGI. CDR3 sequence: CASSYDGGRNTEAFF. The CDR3 DNA follows: TGTGCCAGCAGTTACGACGGCGGCCGGAACACTGAAGCTTTCTTT.

This chain links TRBV20-1 with TRBJ2-3, with 7 bases aligning to TRBD2. The ends lost 6 bases at V and 10 bases at J; junction bases unmatched: 7. The CDR3 runs 11 residues. From germline, CDR1 is DFQATT and CDR2 SNEGSKA (reference sequence). CDR3 sequence: CSAGLGGPQYF. For the CDR3, the DNA is TGCAGTGCCGGACTAGGCGGTCCGCAGTATTTT.

The rearrangement links TRBV12-2 to TRBJ2-3; TRBD2 is taken as the D call from the table, unchecked against the DNA. TRBV12-2 is a known pseudogene. This CDR3 has 16 residues. DNA for the CDR3: TGTGCAAGTCGCTTCGTGCGTGAGGGCGTATCAGATACGCAGTATTTT. Its protein is CASRFVREGVSDTQYF.

The V call is TRBV2, the J call TRBJ2-7, with D perhaps matching TRBD1 (5 bases). Trimming cost V 8 bases and J 6 bases, with 11 bases left between them. The germline V gene has CDR1 SNHLY and CDR2 FYNNEI. The CDR3 loop spans 11 amino acids. The CDR3 reads CASGRTLEQYF. As DNA, the CDR3 is TGTGCCAGCGGACGGACACTCGAGCAGTACTTC.

This clone came up once. The chain is built from TRBV19 and TRBJ2-5; D is possibly TRBD2 (6 bases). Germline CDR1 and CDR2: LNHDA and SQIVND (reference sequence). Trimming shortened V by 3 bases and J by 5 bases, and 13 bases separated the two germline ends. This CDR3 is built from 14 residues. The CDR3 DNA reads TGTGCCAGTAGTATCAGGAGGGGCGGCGAGACCCAGTACTTC. It encodes CASSIRRGGETQYF.

The sample holds one count of this clone. The chain recombines TRBV2 with TRBJ2-7; TRBD2 aligns across 16 bases. The length of the CDR3 is 19 residues. With V trimmed by 3 bases and J by 5 bases, 13 bases remained unmatched. Germline CDR1 reads SNHLY; CDR2 reads FYNNEI. CDR3 residues: CASSDQKGLAGGPNHEQYF. In DNA, the CDR3 is TGTGCCAGCAGTGACCAAAAGGGACTAGCGGGAGGGCCTAACCACGAGCAGTACTTC.

The CDR3 DNA sequence: TGTGCCAGCAGCACGACAGGGGGCGGTTTCCCGAACACCGGGGAGCTGTTTTTT. It specifies CASSTTGGGFPNTGELFF. V gene TRBV7-3 combines with J gene TRBJ2-2; 10 nucleotides match TRBD1. The CDR3 sequence is 18 residues long. Losses at the gene ends were 5 bases for V and 0 bases for J; bases not matched to a gene: 9. The germline V gene encodes CDR1 SGHTA and CDR2 FQGTGA.

CDR3 DNA: TGTGCCAGCAGCAAAGAGGCAGGGGGCTTTTCTGGGGCCAACGTCCTGACTTTC. Its translation: CASSKEAGGFSGANVLTF. J is TRBJ2-6 and V is TRBV21-1; the table names TRBD1, a call not compared with the DNA. TRBV21-1 is tagged as a pseudogene. The CDR3 is 18 amino acids.

The genes are TRBV7-2 and TRBJ1-4, with D hard to call. Trimming stripped 3 bases from V and 7 bases from J, with 18 bases between. This CDR3 is 16 amino acids long. Germline V CDR1 and CDR2: SGHTA, FQGNSA. The CDR3 region is CASSLIGLPEVEKLFF. DNA of the CDR3: TGTGCCAGCAGCTTGATAGGACTCCCCGAGGTTGAAAAACTGTTTTTT.

V usage is TRBV4-1 and J usage is TRBJ2-3; tentative D call: TRBD2 (5 bases). V dropped 3 bases and J dropped 1 base, with 14 bases sitting between them. Per the germline V gene, CDR1 is MGHRA and CDR2 is YSYEKL. There are 16 residues in the CDR3. The CDR3 spells CASSHNTGYGTDTQYF. CDR3 in DNA: TGCGCCAGCAGCCATAATACGGGATATGGCACAGATACGCAGTATTTT.

This chain joins TRBV29-1 and TRBJ2-4, with D perhaps TRBD2 (6 bases). The germline V and J ends were trimmed by 0 bases and 6 bases, with 9 bases remaining between them. The CDR3 consists of 13 residues. Germline lookup yields CDR1 SQVTM and CDR2 ANQGSEA. This chain's CDR3 is CSVEDVGGNIQYF. CDR3 sequence (DNA): TGCAGCGTTGAAGATGTCGGGGGAAACATTCAGTACTTC.

This chain connects TRBV19 to TRBJ1-1; D gene ambiguous. The germline gives CDR1 LNHDA, CDR2 SQIVND (reference sequence). This CDR3 has 14 residues. With 6 bases removed from V and 5 bases from J, the gap between germline ends came to 16 bases. The CDR3 DNA reads TGTGCCAGTAGCTTCGGCGGGGTATCGACTGAAGCTTTCTTT. Translation gives CASSFGGVSTEAFF. Drawing the rest from reference TRBV19 and TRBJ1-1, the complete variable domain is DGGITQSPKYLFRKEGQNVTLSCEQNLNHDAMYWYRQDPGQGLRLIYYSQIVNDFQKGDIAEGYSVSREKKESFPLTVTSAQKNPTAFYLCASSFGGVSTEAFFGQGTRLTVV.

The V call is TRBV4-2, the J call TRBJ2-7, with 12 bases fitting TRBD2. After removal of 0 bases from V and 0 bases from J, the junction contained 6 bases not matched to a gene. CDR3 length: 18 residues. Germline V lookup: CDR1 LGHNA, CDR2 YNFKEQ. The CDR3 loop is CASSQDGGLAGSSYEQYF. Here the CDR3 DNA reads TGTGCCAGCAGCCAAGATGGAGGACTAGCGGGGTCCTCCTACGAGCAGTACTTC.

The chain joins TRBV5-1 to TRBJ2-3, with D tentatively TRBD1 (6 bases). In germline, CDR1 is SGHRS, CDR2 YFSETQ. The V and J ends lost 4 bases and 3 bases respectively, with 9 bases between them. The CDR3 is made up of 13 amino acids. Here the CDR3 DNA reads TGCGCCAGCAGCGGGCAGGGGACAGATACGCAGTATTTT. This gives the protein CASSGQGTDTQYF.

The chain has TRBV9 and TRBJ2-3, with 7 nucleotides matching TRBD1. The germline V gene encodes CDR1 SGDLS and CDR2 YYNGEE. After removal of 1 base from V and 1 base from J, the junction contained 0 bases not matched to a gene. CDR3 length equals 14 residues. The CDR3 reads CASSVRGRTDTQYF. CDR3 DNA: TGTGCCAGCAGCGTAAGGGGGCGCACAGATACGCAGTATTTT. The full variable domain, with the rest looked up from reference TRBV9 and TRBJ2-3, is DSGVTQTPKHLITATGQRVTLRCSPRSGDLSVYWYQQSLDQGLQFLIQYYNGEERAKGNILERFSAQQFPDLHSELNLSSLELGDSALYFCASSVRGRTDTQYFGPGTRLTVL.

The CDR3 region has the DNA TGTGCCAGCAGTATCGGACTAGCGGGCCACACAGATACGCAGTATTTT. The encoded protein is CASSIGLAGHTDTQYF. The V gene is TRBV28, the J gene TRBJ2-3; TRBD2 matches at 11 bases. Germline values: CDR1 MDHEN, CDR2 SYDVKM. The CDR3 covers 16 residues. Losses at the gene ends were 5 bases for V and 2 bases for J; bases not matched to a gene: 6.

The chain combines TRBV19 with TRBJ2-3; tentative D call: TRBD2 (6 bases). CDR1 and CDR2 from the germline V gene are LNHDA and SQIVND (reference sequence). Deletions cut 8 bases from V and 5 bases from J, with 17 bases between. The CDR3 is made up of 14 amino acids. CDR3: CASGDSRAGDTQYF. In DNA, the CDR3 is TGTGCCAGTGGGGACTCTCGGGCAGGAGATACGCAGTATTTT. The whole variable domain, filled in from reference TRBV19 and TRBJ2-3, reads DGGITQSPKYLFRKEGQNVTLSCEQNLNHDAMYWYRQDPGQGLRLIYYSQIVNDFQKGDIAEGYSVSREKKESFPLTVTSAQKNPTAFYLCASGDSRAGDTQYFGPGTRLTVL.

This clone has just a few counts. V is TRBV7-6 and J is TRBJ2-7; 9 bases are a match to TRBD2. Germline V CDR1 and CDR2: SGHVS, FNYEAQ. J lost 5 bases, V lost 1 base, and 3 bases had no gene match. The CDR3 is 14 residues long. As DNA, the CDR3 is TGTGCCAGCAGCTTAGGAGCGGGAGGTAACGAGCAGTACTTC. Protein sequence: CASSLGAGGNEQYF.

A few counts support this clone. In DNA form, the CDR3 reads TGTGCCAGCACGGACAGGGGCCCAGATACGCAGTATTTT. It codes for CASTDRGPDTQYF. The rearrangement uses TRBV3-1 (or the pseudogene TRBV3-2) and TRBJ2-3; 9 nucleotides agree with TRBD1. CDR1 LGHDT and CDR2 YNNKEL come from the germline V gene (reference sequence). This CDR3 comprises 13 residues. Trimming cost V 7 bases and J 4 bases; bases outside gene matches: 3.

The chain employs TRBV28 and TRBJ2-7, with 9 bases that match TRBD2. Trimming removed 2 bases from V and 3 bases from J; junction bases left unmatched: 8. Per the germline V gene, CDR1 is MDHEN and CDR2 is SYDVKM. The CDR3 sequence is 16 residues long. The CDR3 bases are TGTGCCAGCAGTTTAGGGGGTGCGGGAGGGCTCTACGAGCAGTACTTC. Translating gives CASSLGGAGGLYEQYF.

The chain uses TRBV19 and TRBJ2-6; D is perhaps TRBD1 (6 bases). The CDR3 runs 16 residues. CDR1 LNHDA and CDR2 SQIVND come from the germline V gene (reference sequence). The germline V and J ends were trimmed by 5 bases and 0 bases, with 11 bases remaining between them. CDR3 bases: TGTGCCAGTAGTGGAACAGGGCGCTCTGGGGCCAACGTCCTGACTTTC. It specifies CASSGTGRSGANVLTF. Looking up the rest from reference TRBV19 and TRBJ2-6 gives the full variable domain: DGGITQSPKYLFRKEGQNVTLSCEQNLNHDAMYWYRQDPGQGLRLIYYSQIVNDFQKGDIAEGYSVSREKKESFPLTVTSAQKNPTAFYLCASSGTGRSGANVLTFGAGSRLTVL.

This clone was found once. V is TRBV30 and J is TRBJ1-1; D gene ambiguous. The CDR3 extends over 13 amino acids. Trimming pared 0 bases from V and 4 bases from J, leaving 9 bases between. Per germline, CDR1 GTSNPN and CDR2 SVGIG (reference sequence). CDR3 DNA sequence: TGTGCCTGGAGTGTAGAGGGATTCACTGAAGCTTTCTTT. Protein product: CAWSVEGFTEAFF.

This clone was observed once. This rearrangement joins TRBV11-3 to TRBJ2-3, with TRBD1 identical over 9 bases. CDR3 length: 14 residues. Germline CDR1 is SGHNT and CDR2 is YENEEA. V trimming: 7 bases; J trimming: 3 bases; junction bases outside the gene matches: 5. The CDR3 DNA is TGTGCCAGCAAACAGGGGGCGAGTACAGATACGCAGTATTTT. This codes for CASKQGASTDTQYF.

V is TRBV6-2 or TRBV6-3 and J is TRBJ1-4; no reliable D call. The V gene lost 4 bases and the J gene lost 8 bases, with 14 bases spanning the gap. From germline, CDR1 is MNHEY and CDR2 SVGEGT. The CDR3 has 14 amino acids. The CDR3 sequence is CASSFSIGSEKLFF. The DNA of the CDR3 is TGTGCCAGCAGTTTCTCGATCGGGAGCGAAAAACTGTTTTTT.

This sequence joins TRBV19 and TRBJ2-1; 7 nucleotides agree with TRBD2. Germline CDR1 reads LNHDA; CDR2 reads SQIVND (reference sequence). This CDR3 spans 13 amino acids. J gave up 10 bases and V 3 bases, and 6 bases lay outside the gene matches. CDR3 in amino acids: CASSIRREFEQFF. The CDR3, as DNA: TGTGCCAGTAGTATTCGGCGGGAGTTCGAGCAGTTCTTC.

This rearrangement joins TRBV24-1 to TRBJ2-2, with TRBD2 matching 13 bases. The junction had 10 bases not matched to a gene; V was cut back by 0 bases and J by 7 bases. The CDR3 is 19 amino acids. Per germline, CDR1 KGHDR and CDR2 SFDVKD. The CDR3 reads CATSDLRSGLAGRGGELFF. The CDR3 bases are TGTGCCACCAGTGATTTGCGTTCGGGACTAGCGGGAAGAGGCGGGGAGCTGTTTTTT.

V is TRBV3-1 (or the pseudogene TRBV3-2) and J is TRBJ2-7, with TRBD2 matching over 10 bases. Germline CDR1 reads LGHDT; CDR2 reads YNNKEL (reference sequence). After removal of 1 base from V and 5 bases from J, the junction contained 2 bases not matched to a gene. This CDR3 region has 14 residues. This chain's CDR3 is CASSQVLAGDEQYF. The CDR3 region has the DNA TGTGCCAGCAGCCAAGTGCTAGCGGGAGACGAGCAGTACTTC.

The rearrangement uses TRBV10-3 and TRBJ1-3; no clear D. In germline, CDR1 is ENHRY, CDR2 SYGVKD. The CDR3 is made up of 16 amino acids. Trimming stripped 0 bases from V and 6 bases from J, with 15 bases between. The CDR3 reads CAISESISQFENTIYF. CDR3 DNA: TGTGCCATCAGTGAGTCGATATCCCAGTTCGAAAACACCATATATTTT.

This clone has a count of ten or more. The CDR3 sequence is CASSLLGGSPLHF. CDR3 DNA: TGTGCCAGCAGTTTACTCGGGGGGTCACCCCTCCACTTT. The V call is TRBV27, the J call TRBJ1-6; D perhaps matches TRBD1 (5 bases). The V end was cut by 2 bases, the J end by 10 bases, with 9 bases between. This CDR3 contains 13 residues. Germline V CDR1 and CDR2: MNHEY, SMNVEV (reference sequence).